These 29 T cell receptor beta chains came from one sample sequenced in a study of OX40 agonist ivuxolimab in advanced cancers. Library method: the immunoSEQ multiplex PCR assay. As stored in TCRdb, this immuneACCESS dataset retains in-frame rearrangements with V and J assigned. A fraction of the clones does not appear; measured against another copy, unresolved V genes explain less than half of the discrepancy, and the remainder lacks a known reason. The sample table lists about 83,000 clones, about 88% of them with a count of one. The ten largest clonotypes hold 0.72% of the sample. Sequenced material: CD4+ or CD8+ T cells sorted from blood, taken in a trial of the OX40 agonist ivuxolimab. The source is an adult with an advanced solid tumor such as melanoma, head and neck, liver or kidney cancer.

The V call is TRBV30, the J call TRBJ2-2, with D perhaps TRBD1 (5 bases). Germline-derived CDR1 and CDR2 are GTSNPN and SVGIG (reference sequence). CDR3 length: 13 amino acids. The ends were cut back, 5 bases at V and 5 bases at J, with 12 bases in the middle. The CDR3 reads CAWSKGLTGELFF. The CDR3 DNA follows: TGTGCCTGGTCGAAGGGGCTTACCGGGGAGCTGTTTTTT.

This chain links TRBV29-1 with TRBJ1-2; no firm D call. Germline V gene lookup returns CDR1 SQVTM and CDR2 ANQGSEA. The CDR3 runs to 12 residues. The germline V and J ends were trimmed by 3 bases and 8 bases, with 13 bases remaining between them. The CDR3 protein is CSVEVVNGGYTF. The CDR3 bases are TGCAGCGTTGAGGTGGTTAATGGCGGCTACACCTTC.

The chain combines TRBV4-1 with TRBJ2-1; 9 positions agree with TRBD1. Unmatched junction bases numbered 6, after V lost 9 bases and J lost 9 bases. CDR3 length equals 12 residues. Per germline, CDR1 MGHRA and CDR2 YSYEKL. DNA of the CDR3: TGCGCCAGTGGACAGGGGCCCAGTGAGCAGTTCTTC. Its protein product is CASGQGPSEQFF.

The rearrangement links TRBV7-2 to TRBJ2-1, with no clear D. Germline values: CDR1 SGHTA, CDR2 FQGNSA. Trimming left V 1 base short and J 8 bases short, with 6 bases between. The CDR3 totals 12 residues. CDR3 DNA: TGTGCCAGCAGCTTAGTGAGGTATGAGCAGTTCTTC. Translation: CASSLVRYEQFF.

The chain combines TRBV21-1 with TRBJ2-1; the table's TRBD2 call for D was not verified on the DNA. TRBV21-1 is recorded as a pseudogene. CDR3 size: 17 residues. CDR3 bases: TGTGCCAGCAGCGCCCTGTTGGGTAGCGGGAGCAAGAATGAGCAGTTCTTC. Protein sequence: CASSALLGSGSKNEQFF.

Here the CDR3 reads CAWSVGWGTGELFF. In DNA, the CDR3 is TGTGCCTGGAGTGTAGGTTGGGGGACCGGGGAGCTGTTTTTT. V and J are TRBV30 and TRBJ2-2; D tentatively fits TRBD1 or TRBD2 (5 bases each). Trimming removed 0 bases at V and 5 bases at J, with 10 bases between. This CDR3 has 14 amino acids. Per germline, CDR1 GTSNPN and CDR2 SVGIG (reference sequence).

The rearrangement uses TRBV6-6 and TRBJ2-7; D not certain. Trimming left V 6 bases short and J 2 bases short, with 14 bases between. There are 14 residues in the CDR3. CDR1 is MNHNY and CDR2 is SVGAGI in the germline V gene (reference sequence). This CDR3 reads CASSLAGPTYEQYF. In DNA form, the CDR3 reads TGTGCCAGCAGCCTCGCCGGGCCGACCTACGAGCAGTACTTC.

This clone has more than one count but fewer than ten. CDR3 sequence (DNA): TGTGCCAGTAGCGACTCCGCGCTGTTGAACAATGAGCAGTTCTTC. Encoded protein: CASSDSALLNNEQFF. V usage is TRBV19 and J usage is TRBJ2-1; D is uncertain. Trimming took off 6 bases at V and 5 bases at J, with 17 bases between the two ends. CDR1 is LNHDA, CDR2 SQIVND, per germline (reference sequence). The CDR3 loop spans 15 amino acids.

This clone was counted a single time. V gene TRBV30 combines with J gene TRBJ1-1, with D possibly TRBD1 on 5 matching bases. Trimming cost V 7 bases and J 9 bases, with 18 bases left between them. The CDR3 is 12 residues long. The germline gives CDR1 GTSNPN, CDR2 SVGIG (reference sequence). The CDR3 sequence is CASRRGAEQAFF. The CDR3 DNA reads TGTGCCTCGAGGAGGGGCGCAGAACAAGCTTTCTTT.

The chain joins TRBV7-2 to TRBJ2-3; 10 bases fit TRBD2. The CDR3 contains 17 residues. The V gene's germline CDR1 is SGHTA and CDR2 FQGNSA. J was trimmed by 4 bases and V by 0 bases; bases with no gene match: 7. The CDR3 DNA sequence: TGTGCCAGCAGCTTAGCGGGGAGCGGGGGGGCCTCAGATACGCAGTATTTT. Protein product: CASSLAGSGGASDTQYF.

The genes are TRBV10-2 and TRBJ2-7, with 7 bases matching TRBD1. CDR1 WSHSY and CDR2 SAAADI come from the germline V gene. Germline trimming cut 6 bases from V and 4 bases from J; bases unmatched to any gene: 9. The CDR3 runs to 14 residues. The DNA of the CDR3 is TGCGCCAGCAGCCTAGGGGGCGCCCGGTACGAGCAGTACTTC. This translates into CASSLGGARYEQYF.

The table lists this clone with a count of one. The V gene is TRBV28, the J gene TRBJ2-7, with 9 bases fitting TRBD2. Germline V gives CDR1 MDHEN, CDR2 SYDVKM. This CDR3 spans 15 amino acids. V was clipped by 2 bases and J by 1 base; unmatched bases: 3. CDR3: CASSLPSGASYEQYF. CDR3 coding DNA: TGTGCCAGCAGTTTACCTAGCGGGGCTTCCTACGAGCAGTACTTC.

The chain carries TRBV30 and TRBJ1-1; D gene ambiguous. The ends were cut back, 1 base at V and 1 base at J, with 7 bases in the middle. The V gene's germline CDR1 is GTSNPN and CDR2 SVGIG (reference sequence). The length of the CDR3 is 13 residues. CDR3 loop: CAWSADGNTEAFF. CDR3 sequence (DNA): TGTGCCTGGAGTGCCGACGGGAACACTGAAGCTTTCTTT.

This clone has a single count. The CDR3 DNA reads TGTGCCAGCAGCTTGTTGCCGGGCAGATTCACTGAAGCTTTCTTT. As protein: CASSLLPGRFTEAFF. The chain couples TRBV5-6 to TRBJ1-1; D uncertain. The CDR3 is made up of 15 amino acids. V was cut by 1 base and J by 4 bases, with 14 bases left in between. Germline V gene data show CDR1 as SGHDT and CDR2 as YYEEEE.

The chain uses TRBV9 and TRBJ2-7, with D perhaps matching TRBD2 (7 bases). The CDR3 has 15 amino acids. The V end lost 4 bases, the J end lost 3 bases, and 17 bases lay between the germline ends. Germline values: CDR1 SGDLS, CDR2 YYNGEE. The CDR3 protein is CASSPGAGVIYEQYF. DNA of the CDR3: TGTGCCAGCAGCCCAGGGGCGGGGGTAATCTACGAGCAGTACTTC.

The gene calls are TRBV10-3 and TRBJ2-5; no reliable D call. The CDR3 runs to 13 residues. The V and J ends lost 4 bases and 3 bases respectively, with 9 bases between them. Germline-derived CDR1 and CDR2 are ENHRY and SYGVKD. CDR3 in amino acids: CAISGSTEETQYF. The CDR3 DNA reads as TGTGCCATCAGTGGATCAACGGAAGAGACCCAGTACTTC.

V usage is TRBV7-2 and J usage is TRBJ1-3, with D uncertain. Between the trimmed V and J ends, which lost 1 base and 1 base, there was a span of 11 bases. This CDR3 is built from 16 residues. Germline CDR1 SGHTA, CDR2 FQGNSA. DNA for the CDR3: TGTGCCAGCAGCTTAGGGTCTCGTGTTTCTGGAAACACCATATATTTT. It is translated as CASSLGSRVSGNTIYF.

V gene TRBV10-3 combines with J gene TRBJ1-4; perhaps TRBD1 as D (6 bases). The V gene lost 3 bases and the J gene lost 4 bases, with 9 bases spanning the gap. The germline CDR1 and CDR2 sequences are ENHRY and SYGVKD. The CDR3 spans 14 residues. This CDR3 is CAISDRGGNEKLFF. CDR3 DNA: TGTGCCATCAGTGACAGGGGCGGTAATGAAAAACTGTTTTTT.

The genes are TRBV18 and TRBJ1-5; 11 bases agree with TRBD1. This CDR3 is 15 amino acids long. Germline lookup yields CDR1 KGHSH and CDR2 LQKENI. With 2 bases clipped from V and 6 bases from J, the junction kept 3 bases outside the gene matches. In DNA form, the CDR3 reads TGTGCCAGCTCACCAGACGGGACAGGGGGTCAGCCCCAGCATTTT. It yields the protein CASSPDGTGGQPQHF.

V usage is TRBV18 and J usage is TRBJ2-1; D is perhaps TRBD2 (6 bases). This CDR3 has 13 amino acids. From germline, CDR1 is KGHSH and CDR2 LQKENI. The germline V and J ends were trimmed by 4 bases and 5 bases, with 9 bases remaining between them. The CDR3 nucleotides read TGTGCCAGCTCACAAGGCGGGAACAATGAGCAGTTCTTC. Translating gives CASSQGGNNEQFF.

The genes are TRBV11-2 and TRBJ2-5; TRBD1 aligns across 8 bases. J lost 5 bases, V lost 1 base, and 12 bases had no gene match. Per the germline V gene, CDR1 is SGHAT and CDR2 is FQNNGV. This CDR3 has 17 amino acids. The CDR3 sequence is CASSLGIRTNRGETQYF. The CDR3 bases are TGTGCCAGCAGCTTAGGGATTAGGACTAACAGGGGGGAGACCCAGTACTTC.

This chain's CDR3 is CASRELSGGLYEQYF. CDR3 nucleotide sequence: TGTGCCAGCAGGGAACTTAGCGGGGGCCTCTACGAGCAGTACTTC. The rearrangement links TRBV6-5 to TRBJ2-7, with 9 bases lining up with TRBD2. Per the germline V gene, CDR1 is MNHEY and CDR2 is SVGAGI. This CDR3 spans 15 amino acids. The ends lost 6 bases at V and 3 bases at J; junction bases unmatched: 9.

The gene calls are TRBV2 and TRBJ1-1; D possibly corresponds to TRBD1 (6 bases). Germline CDR1 is SNHLY and CDR2 is FYNNEI. Trimming stripped 5 bases from V and 5 bases from J, with 15 bases between. The CDR3 runs 14 residues. CDR3 residues: CASSWEGGLTEAFF. The CDR3 coding sequence is TGTGCCAGCAGTTGGGAGGGGGGACTTACTGAAGCTTTCTTT. The complete variable domain, with remaining parts taken from reference TRBV2 and TRBJ1-1, reads EPEVTQTPSHQVTQMGQEVILRCVPISNHLYFYWYRQILGQKVEFLVSFYNNEISEKSEIFDDQFSVERPDGSNFTLKIRSTKLEDSAMYFCASSWEGGLTEAFFGQGTRLTVV.

The chain is built from TRBV6-5 and TRBJ2-5; either TRBD1 or TRBD2 may fit D (5 bases each). The V gene lost 0 bases and the J gene lost 4 bases, with 9 bases spanning the gap. The CDR3 is 14 residues long. Germline V gives CDR1 MNHEY, CDR2 SVGAGI. CDR3 sequence reads: CASSYSWGRETQYF. The CDR3 bases are TGTGCCAGCAGTTACTCGTGGGGGAGAGAGACCCAGTACTTC.

As concerns this clone: The sample contains more than one DNA sequence encoding this CDR3. The rearrangement links TRBV18 to TRBJ2-3, with 12 bases that match TRBD2. From germline, CDR1 is KGHSH and CDR2 LQKENI. The CDR3 has 15 residues. The junction had 1 base not matched to a gene; V was cut back by 3 bases and J by 3 bases. The CDR3 DNA is TGTGCCAGCTCACCCGGGACTAGCGGGACAGATACGCAGTATTTT. Protein sequence: CASSPGTSGTDTQYF.

This clone was observed a few times. The chain has TRBV5-5 and TRBJ1-6; possible D gene TRBD1, 6 bases. Trimming took off 1 base at V and 6 bases at J, with 8 bases between the two ends. The CDR3 contains 14 residues. Germline values: CDR1 SGHKS, CDR2 YYEKEE (reference sequence). CDR3 region: CASSLTGPNSPLHF. The CDR3 nucleotides are TGTGCCAGCAGCTTGACAGGGCCTAATTCACCCCTCCACTTT.

The chain carries TRBV6-1 and TRBJ2-2, with TRBD1 identical over 8 bases. The CDR3 length is 14 residues. After removal of 7 bases from V and 6 bases from J, the junction contained 7 bases not matched to a gene. Germline CDR1 reads MNHNS; CDR2 reads SASEGT. The CDR3 DNA sequence: TGTGCCAGCACAGGGGGCGGGGACGCCGGGGAGCTGTTTTTT. Amino acids: CASTGGGDAGELFF.

The V gene is TRBV5-1, the J gene TRBJ2-1; 9 nucleotides line up with TRBD2. The CDR3 runs 15 residues. With V trimmed by 2 bases and J by 10 bases, 10 bases remained unmatched. Looked up from germline, CDR1 is SGHRS and CDR2 is YFSETQ. The CDR3 nucleotides are TGCGCCAGCAGCTTTGCTAGCGGGACCCCTGGGGAGCAGTTCTTC. It translates to CASSFASGTPGEQFF. Based on the CDR3 plus reference TRBV5-1 and TRBJ2-1, the full variable domain is KAGVTQTPRYLIKTRGQQVTLSCSPISGHRSVSWYQQTPGQGLQFLFEYFSETQRNKGNFPGRFSGRQFSNSRSEMNVSTLELGDSALYLCASSFASGTPGEQFFGPGTRLTVL.

This clone was observed a few times. This chain joins TRBV5-1 and TRBJ2-7; TRBD2 might be the D (6 bases). The germline V gene has CDR1 SGHRS and CDR2 YFSETQ. This CDR3 spans 16 amino acids. V gave up 0 bases and J gave up 5 bases, with 18 bases separating them. The CDR3 nucleotides are TGCGCCAGCAGCTTGGGGGGGGAGGCTCTTCCCCACGAGCAGTACTTC. Protein product: CASSLGGEALPHEQYF.